This T cell receptor beta chain appears in the sequencing data of a study of CD8 T cells in Susac syndrome. Each multiple sclerosis control was a treatment-naive patient with relapsing-remitting disease that was either stable or active. With 10 bases removed from V and 2 bases from J, the gap between germline ends came to 14 bases. CDR3 length: 13 amino acids. The authors reverse transcribed roughly 0.5 to 1 ug RNA with random hexamers. With immunoSEQ multiplex PCR, TCR beta CDR3 was amplified across 54 Vbeta and 13 Jbeta. TCRdb used MiXCR to reprocess the immunoSEQ multiplex PCR reads, holding one entry per CDR3 protein. This table holds fewer than 350,000 distinct CDR3 sequences, approximately 85% found once.

The genes are TRBV12-3 or TRBV12-4 and TRBJ1-2; a weak D match, TRBD1 (6 bases). The sequencing sample was made of CD8+ T cells from PBMCs. This clonotype originated in a human donor with multiple sclerosis. The CDR3 is CATADRPNYGYTF. As DNA, the CDR3 is TGTGCCACCGCCGACAGGCCCAACTATGGCTACACCTTC.